This entry is about one TCR beta chain. This CDR3 spans 15 amino acids. V lost 2 bases and J 1 base, leaving 11 bases between the germline ends. Germline CDR1 and CDR2: LNHNV and YYDKDF (reference sequence). PCR amplification relied on 60 Vbeta primers (plus 13 Jbeta primers). Clones were sequenced by immunoSEQ multiplex PCR, and TCRdb holds only the in-frame ones, with some missing. Of about 160,000 clones listed, 70% to 85% are singletons. The sample originates from a study of cytomegalovirus exposure and HLA in healthy donors. The receptor's source is a man aged 40-50 years in good health and CMV-seronegative. The sequenced sample consisted of PBMCs. The chain joins TRBV15 to TRBJ1-1, with D tentatively TRBD1 (6 bases). DNA of the CDR3: TGTGCCACCAGCAGAAACTTGGACAGGAACACTGAAGCTTTCTTT. Its translation is CATSRNLDRNTEAFF.